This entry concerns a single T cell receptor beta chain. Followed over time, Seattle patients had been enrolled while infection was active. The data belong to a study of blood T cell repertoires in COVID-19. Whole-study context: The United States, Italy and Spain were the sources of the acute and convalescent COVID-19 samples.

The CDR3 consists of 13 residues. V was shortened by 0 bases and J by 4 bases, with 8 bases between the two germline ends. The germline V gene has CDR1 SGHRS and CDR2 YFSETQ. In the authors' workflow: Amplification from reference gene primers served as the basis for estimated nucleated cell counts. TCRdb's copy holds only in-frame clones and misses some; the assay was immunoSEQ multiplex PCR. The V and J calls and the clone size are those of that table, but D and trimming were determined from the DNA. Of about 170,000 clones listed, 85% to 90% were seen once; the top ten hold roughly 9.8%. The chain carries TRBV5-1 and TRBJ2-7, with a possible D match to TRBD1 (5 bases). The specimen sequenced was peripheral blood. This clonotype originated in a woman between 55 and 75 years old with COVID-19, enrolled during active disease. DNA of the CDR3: TGCGCCAGCAGCTTGGACAGGTCTTACGAGCAGTACTTC. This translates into CASSLDRSYEQYF. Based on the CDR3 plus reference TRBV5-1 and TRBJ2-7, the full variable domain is KAGVTQTPRYLIKTRGQQVTLSCSPISGHRSVSWYQQTPGQGLQFLFEYFSETQRNKGNFPGRFSGRQFSNSRSEMNVSTLELGDSALYLCASSLDRSYEQYFGPGTRLTVT.